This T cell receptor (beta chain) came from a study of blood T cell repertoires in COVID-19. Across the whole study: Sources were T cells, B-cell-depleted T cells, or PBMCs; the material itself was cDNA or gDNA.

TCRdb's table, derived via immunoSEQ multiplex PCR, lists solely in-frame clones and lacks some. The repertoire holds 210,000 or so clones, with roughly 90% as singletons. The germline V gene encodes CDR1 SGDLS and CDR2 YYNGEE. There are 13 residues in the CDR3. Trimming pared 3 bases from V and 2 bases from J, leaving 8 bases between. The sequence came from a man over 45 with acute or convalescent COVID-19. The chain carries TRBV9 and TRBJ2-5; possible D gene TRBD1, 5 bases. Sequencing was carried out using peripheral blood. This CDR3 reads CASSANRQETQYF. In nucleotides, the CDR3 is TGTGCCAGCAGCGCAAACAGGCAAGAGACCCAGTACTTC.